The 27 T cell receptor beta chains below come from one sample, sequenced in a study of blood T cell repertoires in COVID-19. TCRdb's table, derived via immunoSEQ multiplex PCR, lists solely in-frame clones and lacks some. The repertoire consists of about 190,000 clones, with 65% to 85% occurring once and the leading ten covering 3% to 3.5%. The sample consisted of PBMCs or T cells enriched from blood (not recorded which). These receptors all stem from a young woman who had recovered from COVID-19.

J is TRBJ2-5 and V is TRBV7-2, with 9 bases matching TRBD2. Germline CDR1 SGHTA, CDR2 FQGNSA. This CDR3 spans 14 amino acids. Trimming took 5 bases from V and 3 from J; bases not matched to a gene: 4. CDR3 region: CASSLSSGEETQYF. The CDR3 nucleotides read TGTGCCAGCAGCCTTTCTAGCGGGGAAGAGACCCAGTACTTC. Full variable domain (missing parts from reference TRBV7-2 and TRBJ2-5): GAGVSQSPSNKVTEKGKDVELRCDPISGHTALYWYRQSLGQGLEFLIYFQGNSAPDKSGLPSDRFSAERTGGSVSTLTIQRTQQEDSAVYLCASSLSSGEETQYFGPGTRLLVL.

This clone was picked up a small number of times. The chain combines TRBV5-6 with TRBJ1-6; D is unclear. Germline V lookup: CDR1 SGHDT, CDR2 YYEEEE. CDR3 length equals 13 residues. V lost 0 bases to trimming and J lost 13 bases, with 11 bases between them. The CDR3, as DNA: TGTGCCAGCAGCTTGGCCCCGTCCGGGCCCCTCCACTTT. It encodes CASSLAPSGPLHF.

This clone was found once. The gene calls are TRBV6-5 and TRBJ2-2; a weak D match, TRBD1 (6 bases). Trimming cost V 6 bases and J 3 bases, with 14 bases left between them. CDR3 length: 15 amino acids. Germline assignment: CDR1 MNHEY and CDR2 SVGAGI. The CDR3: CASRKREGDTGELFF. The DNA for the CDR3 is TGTGCCAGCAGGAAAAGAGAGGGGGACACCGGGGAGCTGTTTTTT.

The J gene is TRBJ1-1, the V gene TRBV5-4; perhaps TRBD1 as D (6 bases). Germline lookup yields CDR1 SGHNT and CDR2 YYREEE (reference sequence). The CDR3 covers 14 residues. V was cut by 4 bases and J by 1 base, with 11 bases left in between. The CDR3 coding sequence is TGTGCCAGCAGCCAATCACAGGGGAACACTGAAGCTTTCTTT. It yields the protein CASSQSQGNTEAFF.

The V call is TRBV5-1, the J call TRBJ2-7; D is unclear. The CDR3 loop spans 16 amino acids. Trimming shortened V by 0 bases and J by 3 bases, and 16 bases separated the two germline ends. The V gene's germline CDR1 is SGHRS and CDR2 YFSETQ. The DNA of the CDR3 is TGCGCCAGCAGCTTGGAAGGTGGGCCCAGCCGCTACGAGCAGTACTTC. Its protein product is CASSLEGGPSRYEQYF.

This rearrangement joins TRBV28 to TRBJ2-5, with a possible D match to TRBD1 (5 bases). Germline CDR1 and CDR2: MDHEN and SYDVKM. This CDR3 spans 14 amino acids. V lost 4 bases, J lost 2 bases, and 11 bases lay in between. In DNA form, the CDR3 reads TGTGCCAGCAGTTACTTAAGGGGACAAGAGACCCAGTACTTC. The encoded protein is CASSYLRGQETQYF. The variable domain in full, with the rest retrieved from reference TRBV28 and TRBJ2-5, is DVKVTQSSRYLVKRTGEKVFLECVQDMDHENMFWYRQDPGLGLRLIYFSYDVKMKEKGDIPEGYSVSREKKERFSLILESASTNQTSMYLCASSYLRGQETQYFGPGTRLLVL.

The CDR3 nucleotides are TGTGCCAGCAGCCCCGTGGGAGTAGAGACCCAGTACTTC. Its translation: CASSPVGVETQYF. The rearrangement uses TRBV3-1 (or the pseudogene TRBV3-2) and TRBJ2-5, with D maybe TRBD2 (5 bases). The CDR3 runs 13 residues. Trimming removed 4 bases from V and 4 bases from J, with 10 bases in between. CDR1 and CDR2 from the germline V gene are LGHDT and YNNKEL (reference sequence).

The chain has TRBV7-3 and TRBJ1-1, with a tentative D call TRBD1 (6 bases). Germline V gene sequence: CDR1 SGHTA, CDR2 FQGTGA. The V end was cut by 2 bases, the J end by 1 base, with 20 bases between. The CDR3 spans 18 residues. CDR3 sequence (DNA): TGTGCCAGCAGCTTAGCGAGGGGACGACAGGTCTCGAACACTGAAGCTTTCTTT. This sequence encodes CASSLARGRQVSNTEAFF.

This chain joins TRBV30 and TRBJ1-1; possibly TRBD1 for D (5 bases). Trimming took 8 bases from V and 1 from J, leaving 11 bases between them. CDR1 is GTSNPN and CDR2 is SVGIG in the germline V gene (reference sequence). This CDR3 comprises 12 residues. Here the CDR3 reads CARGRSNTEAFF. For the CDR3, the DNA is TGTGCCAGGGGACGGTCGAACACTGAAGCTTTCTTT.

The chain links TRBV27 to TRBJ2-7; 7 nucleotides match TRBD2. CDR1 and CDR2 (germline): MNHEY, SMNVEV (reference sequence). Germline trimming cut 5 bases from V and 4 bases from J; bases unmatched to any gene: 11. This CDR3 is built from 15 residues. CDR3 in amino acids: CASSLTGGRLYEQYF. The CDR3 DNA follows: TGTGCCAGCAGTCTAACTGGCGGGAGACTGTACGAGCAGTACTTC.

This clone was observed a handful of times. The chain uses TRBV19 and TRBJ1-1, with 7 bases identical to TRBD1. The CDR3 is 14 residues long. J gave up 11 bases and V 1 base, and 10 bases lay outside the gene matches. Germline V CDR1 and CDR2: LNHDA, SQIVND (reference sequence). CDR3 DNA sequence: TGTGCCAGTAGTATAGGGGCAGGGGGGCTGCGGGCTTTCTTT. Encoded protein: CASSIGAGGLRAFF.

The rearrangement links TRBV7-8 to TRBJ2-3; 10 positions agree with TRBD2. Germline values: CDR1 SGHVS, CDR2 FQNEAQ. Trimming at V came to 1 base and at J to 5 bases, leaving 3 bases not matched to a gene. CDR3 length: 15 residues. The CDR3 sequence is CASSLVRTSGDTQYF. As DNA, the CDR3 is TGTGCCAGCAGCTTAGTTAGGACTAGCGGAGATACGCAGTATTTT. The complete variable domain, with remaining parts taken from reference TRBV7-8 and TRBJ2-3, reads GAGVSQSPRYKVAKRGQDVALRCDPISGHVSLFWYQQALGQGPEFLTYFQNEAQLDKSGLPSDRFFAERPEGSVSTLKIQRTQQEDSAVYLCASSLVRTSGDTQYFGPGTRLTVL.

The rearrangement joins TRBV10-3 to TRBJ2-1; TRBD1 agrees at 7 bases. CDR1 is ENHRY and CDR2 is SYGVKD in the germline V gene. The V segment lost 6 bases and the J segment 7 bases; nucleotides outside the gene matches: 9. The CDR3 is made up of 14 amino acids. CDR3 sequence reads: CAIRSGQESNEQFF. CDR3 bases: TGTGCCATCAGGTCCGGACAGGAATCGAATGAGCAGTTCTTC.

The V call is TRBV9, the J call TRBJ2-1; 16 positions agree with TRBD2. The CDR3 totals 16 residues. The germline V gene has CDR1 SGDLS and CDR2 YYNGEE. The trim removed 5 bases at V and 7 bases at J, leaving 6 bases unmatched. The CDR3 sequence: CASRGLAGGHSNEQFF. The CDR3 nucleotides are TGTGCCAGCAGGGGACTAGCGGGAGGGCACAGTAATGAGCAGTTCTTC.

V gene TRBV28 combines with J gene TRBJ1-5; 7 nucleotides align to TRBD1. J was trimmed by 9 bases and V by 1 base; bases with no gene match: 3. Germline lookup yields CDR1 MDHEN and CDR2 SYDVKM. The CDR3 totals 13 residues. CDR3 loop: CASSLSSGGPQHF. The CDR3 DNA follows: TGTGCCAGCAGTTTATCGTCAGGGGGGCCCCAGCATTTT.

This chain joins TRBV11-1 and TRBJ2-7; 9 nucleotides line up with TRBD1. With V trimmed by 4 bases and J by 5 bases, 6 bases remained unmatched. The CDR3 runs to 14 residues. Per germline, CDR1 SGHAT and CDR2 FQDESV (reference sequence). CDR3 DNA: TGTGCCAGCAGCTCAACCGGGACAGGGAACGAGCAGTACTTC. Residues: CASSSTGTGNEQYF.

The chain uses TRBV27 and TRBJ2-5; no definite D call. Trimming cost V 1 base and J 1 base, with 10 bases left between them. The CDR3 contains 15 residues. Per germline, CDR1 MNHEY and CDR2 SMNVEV (reference sequence). Here the CDR3 reads CASSLYGTTQETQYF. DNA for the CDR3: TGTGCCAGCAGTTTATACGGCACTACCCAAGAGACCCAGTACTTC.

This chain joins TRBV4-2 and TRBJ1-4; D is possibly TRBD1 (6 bases). The CDR3 runs 16 residues. V was pared by 0 bases and J by 6 bases, with 14 bases between. Germline CDR1 LGHNA, CDR2 YNFKEQ. The CDR3 loop is CASSQDRRGRYEKLFF. CDR3 DNA sequence: TGTGCCAGCAGCCAAGATCGGCGGGGGCGATATGAAAAACTGTTTTTT.

This clone has a single count. The V call is TRBV10-3, the J call TRBJ2-6; 7 bases agree with TRBD1. The V gene's germline CDR1 is ENHRY and CDR2 SYGVKD. Germline trimming cut 6 bases from V and 1 base from J; bases unmatched to any gene: 12. This CDR3 is 18 amino acids long. CDR3 amino acids: CAIRAGRGTESGANVLTF. The CDR3 bases are TGTGCCATCAGGGCAGGCAGGGGGACAGAATCTGGGGCCAACGTCCTGACTTTC.

The chain uses TRBV6-5 and TRBJ1-2; 8 bases are a match to TRBD1. J gave up 7 bases and V 8 bases, and 6 bases lay outside the gene matches. This CDR3 has 12 amino acids. The germline CDR1 and CDR2 sequences are MNHEY and SVGAGI. The CDR3 region is CASAPGGGGYTF. In DNA form, the CDR3 reads TGTGCCAGCGCCCCAGGGGGCGGTGGCTACACCTTC.

The J gene is TRBJ1-1, the V gene TRBV12-3 or TRBV12-4; D possibly corresponds to TRBD1 (5 bases). V was pared by 3 bases and J by 8 bases, with 10 bases between. The CDR3 is 12 amino acids. The CDR3 spells CASSFWGSEAFF. The DNA of the CDR3 is TGTGCCAGCAGTTTTTGGGGCTCCGAAGCTTTCTTT.

The gene calls are TRBV14 and TRBJ1-2; 8 bases are shared with TRBD1. J lost 4 bases, V lost 2 bases, and 6 bases had no gene match. Germline CDR1 reads SGHDN; CDR2 reads FVKESK. CDR3 size: 15 residues. CDR3 protein: CASSQMTGAAYGYTF. CDR3 DNA: TGTGCCAGCAGCCAAATGACAGGGGCCGCCTATGGCTACACCTTC.

The rearrangement joins TRBV12-5 to TRBJ2-1; 8 bases agree with TRBD2. This CDR3 has 20 residues. Germline V gives CDR1 LGHNT, CDR2 FRNRAP. J gave up 6 bases and V 0 bases, and 19 bases lay outside the gene matches. In DNA, the CDR3 is TGTGCTAGTGGTTTGGTACTTTTGGAGTTTGCGGGAGGCCGGGGCAATGAGCAGTTCTTC. It yields the protein CASGLVLLEFAGGRGNEQFF.

This rearrangement joins TRBV18 to TRBJ2-7; TRBD1 matches 9 bases. CDR1 is KGHSH and CDR2 is LQKENI in the germline V gene. The junction had 1 base not matched to a gene; V was cut back by 2 bases and J by 2 bases. The CDR3 has 14 residues. CDR3 DNA sequence: TGTGCCAGCTCACCAGGACAGGGGACCTACGAGCAGTACTTC. Translating it yields CASSPGQGTYEQYF.

The chain couples TRBV29-1 to TRBJ2-7; no clear D. The CDR3 consists of 12 residues. V gave up 7 bases and J gave up 0 bases, with 10 bases separating them. Germline CDR1 is SQVTM and CDR2 is ANQGSEA. CDR3 sequence reads: CSASESSYEQYF. The CDR3 DNA follows: TGCAGCGCGTCCGAGAGCTCCTACGAGCAGTACTTC.

This chain uses TRBV27 with TRBJ2-7; D might be TRBD2 (6 bases). CDR1 MNHEY and CDR2 SMNVEV come from the germline V gene (reference sequence). Trimming removed 1 base at V and 7 bases at J, with 14 bases between. CDR3 length equals 14 residues. CDR3 in amino acids: CASSLYGGPGEQYF. For the CDR3, the DNA is TGTGCCAGCAGTTTATATGGAGGGCCGGGTGAGCAGTACTTC.

This sequence joins TRBV9 and TRBJ1-2; D might be TRBD1 (5 bases). CDR3 length: 15 residues. Germline-derived CDR1 and CDR2 are SGDLS and YYNGEE. V was trimmed by 3 bases and J by 1 base, leaving 13 bases between them. The CDR3 DNA reads TGTGCCAGCAGCGGAACCTCACAGGTTAACTATGGCTACACCTTC. Translation: CASSGTSQVNYGYTF. Combining the CDR3 with reference TRBV9 and TRBJ1-2 gives the whole variable domain DSGVTQTPKHLITATGQRVTLRCSPRSGDLSVYWYQQSLDQGLQFLIQYYNGEERAKGNILERFSAQQFPDLHSELNLSSLELGDSALYFCASSGTSQVNYGYTFGSGTRLTVV.